This T cell receptor beta chain was documented in a study of tumor-infiltrating lymphocytes in primary liver carcinoma. The tissue used was unsorted bulk material of about 19-34 mg. RNA and DNA were co-extracted from it with the AllPrep DNA/RNA mini kit. From 450 to 550 ng total RNA, TCR beta cDNA was generated with a primer in the constant region. Sequencing libraries for TCR beta derived from three nested multiplex PCR rounds that used slightly modified ARM-PCR. TRBV1-TRBV30 forward and Cbeta reverse primers drove the first two roughly 10-cycle rounds. TCRdb processed the multiplex PCR reads anew with MiXCR; each CDR3 protein has one entry. The sample has about 50,000 distinct CDR3 sequences, around 82% seen once; the top ten hold around 22%. This clonotype was detected only a few times. V lost 0 bases to trimming and J lost 3 bases, with 14 bases between them. Germline CDR1 is LGHDT and CDR2 is YNNKEL (reference sequence). This CDR3 has 16 residues.

The clonotype was recovered from a man aged 35 to 55 with primary liver carcinoma and hepatitis B virus infection. The genes are TRBV3-1 and TRBJ2-5, with a weak D call TRBD2 (5 bases). Sequencing was carried out using liver tumor tissue from sampling region 5. As to subset: tumor region T5, tumor centre. DNA of the CDR3: TGTGCCAGCAGCCAAGACGTTGCCGGGATAGAAGAGACCCAGTACTTC. Its translation is CASSQDVAGIEETQYF.